This T cell receptor beta chain was profiled in a study of regulatory T cells in long-lasting Graves disease. The CDR3 contains 14 residues. Trimming cost V 5 bases and J 0 bases, with 14 bases left between them. The germline V gene has CDR1 DFQATT and CDR2 SNEGSKA (reference sequence). Library construction for TCR beta used iRepertoire HTBI primers and Arm-PCR of CDR3 regions. MiXCR, run by TCRdb on the multiplex PCR reads, gives a single entry per CDR3 protein. Here the sample spans about 620,000 distinct CDR3 sequences, roughly 15% being singletons. As to time point: newly diagnosed GD, antithyroid drugs for less than 3 months. Construction of the TCR library relied on RNA isolated from PBMCs. Diagnosis followed American Thyroid Association guidelines for Graves' disease. The source of the patients was an endocrinology department in Xi'an, China. The table lists this clonotype with many counts. The same data also contributed to another study, on T cells in Graves' hyperthyroidism and ophthalmopathy.

This TCR was sampled from a woman in her 30s with Graves disease. The starting material was peripheral blood mononuclear cells (PBMCs), obtained at new diagnosis, from a patient treated with antithyroid drugs. The V call is TRBV20-1, the J call TRBJ2-7; D is unresolved. The CDR3 protein is CSAPEPSLSYEQYF. The CDR3 DNA reads as TGCAGTGCTCCGGAGCCCTCGCTCTCCTACGAGCAGTACTTC.